A single sample is the source of the 7 T cell receptor beta chains below, sequenced in a study of identical twins. TCRdb recomputed calls from the 5' RACE reads with MiXCR, one row per CDR3 protein. The sample yields 410,000 or so distinct CDR3 sequences, roughly 20% seen once. Sequenced sample: naive T cells sorted from blood. The receptor set was obtained from a man aged 50 to 60 in good health.

This clonotype was seen repeatedly, ten times or more. The chain couples TRBV10-2 to TRBJ2-1; D assignment may be TRBD1 or TRBD2 (5 bases each). CDR1 is WSHSY and CDR2 is SAAADI in the germline V gene. Trimming took 2 bases from V and 1 from J, leaving 12 bases between them. This CDR3 is built from 16 residues. The CDR3 reads CASSEIVGESYNEQFF. The CDR3 region has the DNA TGCGCCAGCAGTGAGATCGTAGGGGAGTCCTACAATGAGCAGTTCTTC.

The chain carries TRBV6-2 or TRBV6-3 and TRBJ2-1, with TRBD2 matching 10 bases. CDR3 length: 21 residues. Trimming removed 2 bases from V and 1 base from J; junction bases left unmatched: 17. Germline V CDR1 and CDR2: MNHEY, SVGEGT. The CDR3 reads CASSYHFGDSGRAASYNEQFF. The CDR3 DNA reads TGTGCCAGCAGTTACCACTTCGGGGACAGCGGGAGGGCCGCATCCTACAATGAGCAGTTCTTC.

In its sample, this clonotype was seen many times. The V call is TRBV4-2, the J call TRBJ1-1; D uncertain. The germline V and J ends were trimmed by 1 base and 3 bases, with 9 bases remaining between them. In germline, CDR1 is LGHNA, CDR2 YNFKEQ. CDR3 length: 14 amino acids. The CDR3 region is CASSQGRVDTEAFF. The CDR3 DNA sequence: TGTGCCAGCAGCCAAGGGCGTGTCGACACTGAAGCTTTCTTT.

The chain uses TRBV27 and TRBJ2-7, with unresolved D. The CDR3 has 15 amino acids. V dropped 5 bases and J dropped 2 bases, with 16 bases sitting between them. Germline V lookup: CDR1 MNHEY, CDR2 SMNVEV (reference sequence). The CDR3 loop reads CASSPSPGATYEQYF. CDR3 in DNA: TGTGCCAGCAGTCCTTCCCCCGGCGCAACCTACGAGCAGTACTTC.

This clonotype was picked up many times. V and J are TRBV4-2 and TRBJ1-5; tentatively, D is TRBD1 (6 bases). The germline gives CDR1 LGHNA, CDR2 YNFKEQ. The germline V and J ends were trimmed by 8 bases and 1 base, with 15 bases remaining between them. This CDR3 is 15 amino acids long. The chain's CDR3 is CASAQAQGSNQPQHF. The CDR3 nucleotides read TGTGCCAGCGCTCAAGCGCAGGGGAGCAATCAGCCCCAGCATTTT.

This clonotype was seen more than once but under ten times. The V gene is TRBV5-6, the J gene TRBJ2-7; TRBD2 aligns across 14 bases. Germline loops: CDR1 SGHDT, CDR2 YYEEEE. The CDR3 length is 17 residues. V dropped 0 bases and J dropped 3; count of bases not matched to a gene: 5. In DNA, the CDR3 is TGTGCCAGCAGCTTGGGACTAGCGGGGGGGACGATCTACGAGCAGTACTTC. Its translation is CASSLGLAGGTIYEQYF. Full variable domain (outside the CDR3, taken from reference TRBV5-6 and TRBJ2-7): DAGVTQSPTHLIKTRGQQVTLRCSPKSGHDTVSWYQQALGQGPQFIFQYYEEEERQRGNFPDRFSGHQFPNYSSELNVNALLLGDSALYLCASSLGLAGGTIYEQYFGPGTRLTVT.

This clonotype occurred many times. The chain uses TRBV12-3 or TRBV12-4 and TRBJ2-7; the D is unclear. This CDR3 comprises 14 residues. Trimming stripped 2 bases from V and 5 bases from J, with 13 bases between. CDR3 region: CASSLRAYADEQYF. In DNA form, the CDR3 reads TGTGCCAGCAGTTTAAGGGCGTACGCTGACGAGCAGTACTTC.